The source of this TCR beta chain is a study of blood T cell repertoires in COVID-19. Study information: Italy, Spain and the United States were the sources of the convalescent and acute COVID-19 samples.

Participants had their cohort set by participant-reported clinical history. Each recovered donor of Cohort 3 presented with two negative PCRs, clearance, or symptom resolution. Original analysis: Reference gene primer amplification in the assay estimated nucleated cell counts. The assay was immunoSEQ multiplex PCR, and TCRdb's table has in-frame clones only and misses some. The V and J calls and the clone size are those of that table, but D and trimming were determined from the DNA. This sample carries a few hundred thousand clones, about nine tenths of them seen once, and the ten largest clones take over 9.5%. Between the trimmed V and J ends, which lost 6 bases and 5 bases, there was a span of 14 bases. CDR3 length: 13 amino acids.

The sequenced material came from PBMCs or T cells enriched from blood (not recorded which). V and J are TRBV12-3 or TRBV12-4 and TRBJ2-7; no definite D call. This TCR derives from a woman younger than 35 who had recovered from COVID-19. CDR3: CASRSRPSDEQYF. The CDR3 nucleotides are TGTGCCAGCAGGTCTCGTCCGTCTGACGAGCAGTACTTC.